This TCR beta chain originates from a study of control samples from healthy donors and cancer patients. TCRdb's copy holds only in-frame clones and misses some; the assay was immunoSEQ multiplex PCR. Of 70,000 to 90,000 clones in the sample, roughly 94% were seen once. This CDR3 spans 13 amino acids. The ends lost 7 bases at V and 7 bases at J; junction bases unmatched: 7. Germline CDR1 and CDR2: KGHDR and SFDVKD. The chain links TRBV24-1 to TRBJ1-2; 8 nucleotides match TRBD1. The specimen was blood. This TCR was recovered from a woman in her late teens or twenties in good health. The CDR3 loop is CATSRGQTFGYTF. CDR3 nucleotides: TGTGCCACCAGCAGGGGGCAGACTTTTGGCTACACCTTC.